Here is one T cell receptor beta chain with its context. Sequencing was performed with immunoSEQ multiplex PCR; in TCRdb, only in-frame clones are kept and a portion is missing. The repertoire has roughly 250,000 clones, 85% to 95% of them found once; the top ten carry 0.55%. This specimen comes from a study of T cell responses to AZD1222 COVID-19 vaccine. Study at large: It was second doses at about 4 or about 12 weeks that were pooled.

The origin of this receptor is an adult in good health. Sequenced here: peripheral blood, sampled on day 0 of AZD1222 vaccination.

The CDR3 reads CASTPGTTRVYEQYF. In nucleotides, the CDR3 is TGCGCCAGCACCCCAGGGACTACCCGGGTCTACGAGCAGTACTTC. This sequence joins TRBV5-1 and TRBJ2-7; 7 bases are shared with TRBD2. V lost 6 bases and J lost 3; bases outside the gene matches: 12. The CDR3 totals 15 residues. CDR1 is SGHRS and CDR2 is YFSETQ in the germline V gene.